This T cell receptor (beta chain) was recovered during a study of cytomegalovirus exposure and HLA in healthy donors. With 1 base clipped from V and 4 bases from J, the junction kept 12 bases outside the gene matches. The CDR3 runs to 17 residues. The germline gives CDR1 LGHNA, CDR2 YSLEER. There are a few counts of this clone. PCR was performed using 60 Vbeta and 13 Jbeta primers. TCRdb keeps only in-frame clones here, not all; method: immunoSEQ multiplex PCR. This sample has 80,000 to 95,000 clones, with roughly 71% found just once. Material: PBMCs. The clonotype was recovered from a woman between 18 and 29 years old in good health and CMV-seropositive. V and J are TRBV4-3 and TRBJ2-5, with 7 nucleotides matching TRBD2. The CDR3 region is CASSQGLWRERGETQYF. The CDR3 coding sequence is TGCGCCAGCAGCCAAGGTTTGTGGCGGGAGAGGGGAGAGACCCAGTACTTC.